Below are 32 T cell receptor beta chains sequenced from a single sample in a study of OX40 agonist ivuxolimab in advanced cancers. This table comes from immunoSEQ multiplex PCR, and its TCRdb copy is limited to in-frame clones, with some not included. In the table there are 70,000 to 80,000 clones, around 90% of which are singletons. This sample comprised CD4+ or CD8+ T cells sorted from blood, obtained in a trial of the OX40 agonist ivuxolimab. The source is an adult with an advanced solid tumor such as melanoma, head and neck, liver or kidney cancer.

J is TRBJ2-5 and V is TRBV15; no clear D. This CDR3 has 12 residues. The V gene's germline CDR1 is LNHNV and CDR2 YYDKDF (reference sequence). V was trimmed by 7 bases and J by 11 bases, leaving 17 bases between them. CDR3 in DNA: TGTGCCACCACCCTCCCTGGGCAGGAGCAGTACTTC. This translates into CATTLPGQEQYF. Supplemented by reference TRBV15 and TRBJ2-5, the full variable domain reads DAMVIQNPRYQVTQFGKPVTLSCSQTLNHNVMYWYQQKSSQAPKLLFHYYDKDFNNEADTPDNFQSRRPNTSFCFLDIRSPGLGDTAMYLCATTLPGQEQYFGPGTRLLVL.

The rearrangement links TRBV5-6 to TRBJ1-1, with TRBD1 matching over 7 bases. The trim removed 0 bases at V and 0 bases at J, leaving 5 bases unmatched. In germline, CDR1 is SGHDT, CDR2 YYEEEE. There are 16 residues in the CDR3. This chain's CDR3 is CASSLGDRSLNTEAFF. The CDR3 DNA is TGTGCCAGCAGCTTGGGGGACAGATCTTTGAACACTGAAGCTTTCTTT. The full variable domain, with the rest looked up from reference TRBV5-6 and TRBJ1-1, is DAGVTQSPTHLIKTRGQQVTLRCSPKSGHDTVSWYQQALGQGPQFIFQYYEEEERQRGNFPDRFSGHQFPNYSSELNVNALLLGDSALYLCASSLGDRSLNTEAFFGQGTRLTVV.

The rearrangement links TRBV5-4 to TRBJ1-2; weak D call: TRBD1 (5 bases). Trimming left V 4 bases short and J 8 bases short, with 18 bases between. Germline V CDR1 and CDR2: SGHNT, YYREEE (reference sequence). The CDR3 is 14 amino acids. CDR3 sequence reads: CASSPGTALYGYTF. The DNA of the CDR3 is TGTGCCAGCAGCCCCGGGACCGCCCTTTACGGCTACACCTTC.

The genes are TRBV7-9 and TRBJ1-2; TRBD1 matches at 7 bases. The germline CDR1 and CDR2 sequences are SEHNR and FQNEAQ (reference sequence). Germline trimming cut 5 bases from V and 1 base from J; bases unmatched to any gene: 13. The CDR3 runs to 17 residues. The CDR3 spells CASSPSSPQGINYGYTF. The DNA of the CDR3 is TGTGCCAGCAGCCCTAGCTCCCCACAGGGGATTAACTATGGCTACACCTTC.

The chain carries TRBV7-9 and TRBJ1-3, with 8 bases lining up with TRBD1. The V gene's germline CDR1 is SEHNR and CDR2 FQNEAQ (reference sequence). There are 15 residues in the CDR3. Trimming took 5 bases from V and 0 from J; bases not matched to a gene: 3. As DNA, the CDR3 is TGTGCCAGCAGCCTAGACAGGGGCTCTGGAAACACCATATATTTT. It translates to CASSLDRGSGNTIYF.

This clone was detected only a few times. This chain connects TRBV19 to TRBJ2-7; D is ambiguous. CDR3 length equals 13 residues. V gave up 0 bases and J gave up 4 bases, with 7 bases separating them. Per germline, CDR1 LNHDA and CDR2 SQIVND (reference sequence). This chain's CDR3 is CASSIDYQYEQYF. CDR3 nucleotides: TGTGCCAGTAGTATAGATTATCAGTACGAGCAGTACTTC.

This clone was seen more than once but under ten times. This chain uses TRBV5-1 with TRBJ1-1; TRBD1 agrees at 7 bases. The CDR3 is made up of 15 amino acids. Germline lookup yields CDR1 SGHRS and CDR2 YFSETQ. Losses at the gene ends were 3 bases for V and 0 bases for J; bases not matched to a gene: 5. The CDR3 DNA follows: TGCGCCAGCAGCTCCAGACAGGGTTTGAACACTGAAGCTTTCTTT. It encodes CASSSRQGLNTEAFF.

The chain couples TRBV19 to TRBJ2-5; a weak D match, TRBD1 (5 bases). Between the trimmed V and J ends, which lost 6 bases and 4 bases, there was a span of 12 bases. Germline lookup yields CDR1 LNHDA and CDR2 SQIVND (reference sequence). The CDR3 has 13 residues. CDR3 nucleotide sequence: TGTGCCAGTAGGCCCCGTCAGGGAGAGACCCAGTACTTC. Protein sequence: CASRPRQGETQYF.

The chain carries TRBV7-9 and TRBJ2-5; 13 bases agree with TRBD2. J was trimmed by 5 bases and V by 5 bases; bases with no gene match: 5. The CDR3 spans 15 residues. From germline, CDR1 is SEHNR and CDR2 FQNEAQ (reference sequence). The CDR3 DNA follows: TGTGCCAGCAGCAGGGGACTAGCGGGAATGGAGACCCAGTACTTC. Its protein is CASSRGLAGMETQYF.

This chain uses TRBV5-1 with TRBJ2-1; no clear D gene. The germline CDR1 and CDR2 sequences are SGHRS and YFSETQ. This CDR3 comprises 15 residues. The germline V and J ends were trimmed by 4 bases and 8 bases, with 19 bases remaining between them. The CDR3 protein is CASSKGMGQVDEQFF. The CDR3 DNA sequence: TGCGCCAGCAGCAAGGGTATGGGCCAGGTCGATGAGCAGTTCTTC.

This clone came up a few times. Germline and junction disagree at one end, which may indicate a read error. V usage is TRBV5-1 and J usage is TRBJ2-7; perhaps D is TRBD1 or TRBD2 (5 bases each). Germline CDR1 reads SGHRS; CDR2 reads YFSETQ. The CDR3 has 14 amino acids. CDR3 in amino acids: CASSSGTDSYELYF. The DNA for the CDR3 is TGCGCCAGCAGTTCCGGGACGGACTCCTACGAGCTGTACTTC. The variable domain in full, completed from reference TRBV5-1 and TRBJ2-7, reads KAGVTQTPRYLIKTRGQQVTLSCSPISGHRSVSWYQQTPGQGLQFLFEYFSETQRNKGNFPGRFSGRQFSNSRSEMNVSTLELGDSALYLCASSSGTDSYELYFGPGTRLTVT.

In this sample, this clone turned up once. The V gene is TRBV12-5, the J gene TRBJ2-5, with D uncertain. Germline loops: CDR1 LGHNT, CDR2 FRNRAP. The CDR3 covers 12 residues. V lost 4 bases and J 5 bases, leaving 8 bases between the germline ends. The CDR3 region has the DNA TGTGCTAGTGGTTCCCCCGGGGAGACCCAGTACTTC. Its translation is CASGSPGETQYF.

V and J are TRBV9 and TRBJ2-3; D is uncertain. Per the germline V gene, CDR1 is SGDLS and CDR2 is YYNGEE. The V end was cut by 0 bases, the J end by 4 bases, with 9 bases between. This CDR3 contains 14 residues. For the CDR3, the DNA is TGTGCCAGCAGCGTAGTGGGAACGGCAGATACGCAGTATTTT. Encoded protein: CASSVVGTADTQYF. The full variable domain, rest sourced from reference TRBV9 and TRBJ2-3, is DSGVTQTPKHLITATGQRVTLRCSPRSGDLSVYWYQQSLDQGLQFLIQYYNGEERAKGNILERFSAQQFPDLHSELNLSSLELGDSALYFCASSVVGTADTQYFGPGTRLTVL.

The chain uses TRBV18 and TRBJ2-7; D remains ambiguous. The CDR3 is 13 residues long. V lost 1 base and J lost 7, with 11 bases in between. Germline V gives CDR1 KGHSH, CDR2 LQKENI. The CDR3 loop is CASSPLETQEQYF. The CDR3 region has the DNA TGTGCCAGCTCACCACTTGAGACGCAGGAGCAGTACTTC.

The gene calls are TRBV10-3 and TRBJ1-2; unclear D gene. Per the germline V gene, CDR1 is ENHRY and CDR2 is SYGVKD. This CDR3 has 13 residues. V lost 6 bases and J lost 4, with 12 bases in between. This CDR3 reads CAISQDSGYGYTF. CDR3 sequence (DNA): TGTGCCATCAGCCAGGACTCGGGCTATGGCTACACCTTC.

The genes are TRBV18 and TRBJ1-3; D gene unclear. The germline V gene has CDR1 KGHSH and CDR2 LQKENI. The V end was cut by 0 bases, the J end by 4 bases, with 7 bases between. The CDR3 is 14 amino acids. In DNA form, the CDR3 reads TGTGCCAGCTCACCACCGCCGGAAGGAAACACCATATATTTT. Protein sequence: CASSPPPEGNTIYF. Using reference TRBV18 and TRBJ1-3 for the parts outside the CDR3, the full variable domain is NAGVMQNPRHLVRRRGQEARLRCSPMKGHSHVYWYRQLPEEGLKFMVYLQKENIIDESGMPKERFSAEFPKEGPSILRIQQVVRGDSAAYFCASSPPPEGNTIYFGEGSWLTVV.

The chain employs TRBV6-5 and TRBJ1-2, with D possibly TRBD1 on 6 matching bases. There are 13 residues in the CDR3. Germline V gene data show CDR1 as MNHEY and CDR2 as SVGAGI. V was cut by 8 bases and J by 5 bases, with 15 bases left in between. The CDR3 loop is CASSGGPGYGYTF. CDR3 sequence (DNA): TGTGCCAGCTCCGGGGGCCCTGGGTATGGCTACACCTTC.

The gene calls are TRBV6-5 and TRBJ2-5; D not certain. The length of the CDR3 is 12 residues. The ends were cut back, 6 bases at V and 7 bases at J, with 12 bases in the middle. From germline, CDR1 is MNHEY and CDR2 SVGAGI. The CDR3 DNA reads TGTGCCAGCAGCTCCCCTTTTGGGACCCAGTACTTC. It yields the protein CASSSPFGTQYF.

This sequence joins TRBV18 and TRBJ1-1; a weak D match, TRBD1 (5 bases). The CDR3 consists of 15 residues. Trimming removed 5 bases at V and 2 bases at J, with 15 bases between. Germline CDR1 reads KGHSH; CDR2 reads LQKENI. CDR3: CASSSPRDPNTEAFF. CDR3 coding DNA: TGTGCCAGCTCATCTCCCCGGGACCCCAACACTGAAGCTTTCTTT.

The chain links TRBV29-1 to TRBJ1-1; D gene unclear. Per the germline V gene, CDR1 is SQVTM and CDR2 is ANQGSEA. Between the trimmed V and J ends, which lost 5 bases and 5 bases, there was a span of 15 bases. This CDR3 contains 13 residues. CDR3 coding DNA: TGCAGCGTTACCCTTGGGGTAATGACTGAAGCTTTCTTT. This gives the protein CSVTLGVMTEAFF.

The CDR3 spells CASSEGFIGYTF. The CDR3 coding sequence is TGTGCCAGCAGTGAAGGTTTCATCGGCTACACCTTC. The chain couples TRBV6-1 to TRBJ1-2; D is unclear. V was clipped by 1 base and J by 8 bases, with 8 bases between them. Germline lookup yields CDR1 MNHNS and CDR2 SASEGT. CDR3 size: 12 residues.

The genes are TRBV7-8 and TRBJ1-2; TRBD1 might be the D (6 bases). CDR3 length: 13 residues. V was cut by 5 bases and J by 3 bases, with 10 bases left in between. Germline V gives CDR1 SGHVS, CDR2 FQNEAQ. This CDR3 is CASSLRQDYGYTF. CDR3 bases: TGTGCCAGCAGCCTCCGACAGGACTATGGCTACACCTTC.

V and J are TRBV27 and TRBJ1-5; no clear D. Trimming shortened V by 2 bases and J by 5 bases, and 13 bases separated the two germline ends. This CDR3 spans 15 amino acids. Germline CDR1 and CDR2: MNHEY and SMNVEV (reference sequence). The CDR3 loop is CASSLRSRTDQPQHF. CDR3 DNA: TGTGCCAGCAGTTTAAGATCCAGGACTGATCAGCCCCAGCATTTT.

The V call is TRBV5-6, the J call TRBJ2-7, with a possible D match to TRBD2 (6 bases). CDR3 size: 14 residues. Trimming cost V 2 bases and J 3 bases, with 12 bases left between them. Germline lookup yields CDR1 SGHDT and CDR2 YYEEEE. The CDR3 is CASSLQGGSYEQYF. CDR3 nucleotide sequence: TGTGCCAGCAGCTTACAAGGAGGGAGCTACGAGCAGTACTTC.

The chain recombines TRBV18 with TRBJ2-1; D not certain. The V end lost 3 bases, the J end lost 5 bases, and 5 bases lay between the germline ends. Germline CDR1 reads KGHSH; CDR2 reads LQKENI. The CDR3 loop spans 12 amino acids. In DNA, the CDR3 is TGTGCCAGCTCACCCCTGGACAATGAGCAGTTCTTC. Its translation is CASSPLDNEQFF.

The gene calls are TRBV7-9 and TRBJ2-3; D is undetermined. Trimming took 8 bases from V and 0 from J, leaving 9 bases between them. Germline CDR1 is SEHNR and CDR2 is FQNEAQ (reference sequence). The CDR3 is made up of 13 amino acids. CDR3 in amino acids: CASEDISTDTQYF. CDR3 nucleotides: TGTGCCAGCGAAGATATTAGCACAGATACGCAGTATTTT.

This chain connects TRBV19 to TRBJ2-5; 11 positions agree with TRBD1. V lost 10 bases, J lost 1 base, and 8 bases stayed unmatched. The germline V gene encodes CDR1 LNHDA and CDR2 SQIVND (reference sequence). The CDR3 has 15 amino acids. The CDR3 bases are TGTGCCACCTCACTTGGGACAGGGGGCCAAGAGACCCAGTACTTC. Amino acid sequence: CATSLGTGGQETQYF.

The chain joins TRBV29-1 to TRBJ1-2, with a possible D match to TRBD1 (5 bases). Per germline, CDR1 SQVTM and CDR2 ANQGSEA. The CDR3 totals 12 residues. Deletions cut 5 bases from V and 6 bases from J, with 13 bases between. The CDR3 region is CSVWDGPNGYTF. The CDR3 nucleotides read TGCAGCGTTTGGGACGGTCCAAATGGCTACACCTTC.

This clone was recorded once. The chain carries TRBV19 and TRBJ1-5; 10 positions match TRBD1. The CDR3 has 16 amino acids. The V gene's germline CDR1 is LNHDA and CDR2 SQIVND (reference sequence). The V segment lost 9 bases and the J segment 4 bases; nucleotides outside the gene matches: 12. The CDR3, as DNA: TGTGCCAGCAAAACCGGGACAGGGGTTCGGAATCAGCCCCAGCATTTT. Translating it yields CASKTGTGVRNQPQHF. The full variable domain, its missing parts supplied by reference TRBV19 and TRBJ1-5, is DGGITQSPKYLFRKEGQNVTLSCEQNLNHDAMYWYRQDPGQGLRLIYYSQIVNDFQKGDIAEGYSVSREKKESFPLTVTSAQKNPTAFYLCASKTGTGVRNQPQHFGDGTRLSIL.

This rearrangement joins TRBV6-5 to TRBJ2-6; 7 bases are shared with TRBD1. Germline CDR1 is MNHEY and CDR2 is SVGAGI. CDR3 length: 16 amino acids. V gave up 4 bases and J gave up 0 bases; unmatched junction bases: 3. For the CDR3, the DNA is TGTGCCAGCAGTTGGGGACAGTCCTCTGGGGCCAACGTCCTGACTTTC. Translated, it gives CASSWGQSSGANVLTF.

The V and J genes are TRBV29-1 and TRBJ1-5, with D unclear. Germline assignment: CDR1 SQVTM and CDR2 ANQGSEA. V was trimmed by 6 bases and J by 0 bases, leaving 9 bases between them. CDR3 length: 13 residues. This CDR3 reads CSVAGNSNQPQHF. CDR3 DNA sequence: TGCAGCGTAGCGGGAAATAGCAATCAGCCCCAGCATTTT.

About this clone: At one of its ends the junction is not consistent with the germline gene, which may arise from a read error. The chain uses TRBV2 and TRBJ2-5, with 14 bases aligning to TRBD2. Germline V gene data show CDR1 as SNHLY and CDR2 as FYNNEI. The length of the CDR3 is 15 residues. The CDR3 DNA follows: TGTGCCAGCAGTGAAGCGGGACTAGCGGGAGAGGCCCAGTACTTC. Its protein is CASSEAGLAGEAQYF.